The rows below give T cell receptor beta chains drawn from one sample of a study of beta chain features in type 1 diabetes. Repertoires were generated with immunoSEQ multiplex PCR, while TCRdb's copy carries only in-frame clones and drops some. The table has approximately 50,000 clones, roughly 63% seen once. The material sequenced was stem cell memory CD4+ T cells from blood. The origin of the receptors is a woman aged 25 to 45 with type 1 diabetes. The CDR3 runs from the conserved cysteine through the conserved F or W. The D gene is left open where the match is weak. Not all rows give a size; the values are once, few, many and, for expanded clones, a class.

V: TRBV29-1
size: -
J: TRBJ1-2
D: -
DNA: TGCAGCGTTGAAAAAGGGAGCTATGGCTACACCTTC
CDR3: CSVEKGSYGYTF

V: TRBV5-1
size: -
J: TRBJ1-2
D: TRBD1
DNA: TGCGCCAGCAACGGGGACAGGGGCGGCTACACCTTC
CDR3: CASNGDRGGYTF

V: TRBV10-3
size: few
J: TRBJ2-7
D: TRBD1
DNA: TGTGCCATCAGCTCCACCGGGACAGGCTCCTACGAGCAGTACTTC
CDR3: CAISSTGTGSYEQYF

V: TRBV5-6
size: -
J: TRBJ2-7
D: TRBD2
DNA: TGTGCCAGCAGCTCATCGAGCGGGGCCGCCTCCTACGAGCAGTACTTC
CDR3: CASSSSSGAASYEQYF

V: TRBV4-2
size: -
J: TRBJ2-7
D: -
DNA: TGTGCCAGCAGCCAAGATAAAACAGCCTCCTACGAGCAGTACTTC
CDR3: CASSQDKTASYEQYF

V: TRBV13
size: -
J: TRBJ2-2
D: -
DNA: TGTGCCAGCTCTCAATGGGCTCCCGGGGAGCTGTTTTTT
CDR3: CASSQWAPGELFF

V: TRBV19
size: -
J: TRBJ1-4
D: -
DNA: TGTGCCAGTAGTATGACTGCGGGCTTTAATGAAAAACTGTTTTTT
CDR3: CASSMTAGFNEKLFF

V: TRBV19
size: -
J: TRBJ1-2
D: TRBD1
DNA: TGTGCCAGTATCATCGCACAGGGGGCAGGCGGCTACACCTTC
CDR3: CASIIAQGAGGYTF

V: TRBV4-1
size: few
J: TRBJ2-1
D: -
DNA: TGCGCCAGCAGCCAAGATTCCACCATGGGGCCCAATGAGCAGTTCTTC
CDR3: CASSQDSTMGPNEQFF

V: TRBV29-1
size: -
J: TRBJ2-5
D: -
DNA: TGCAGCGTTGAAGAAGGGGGAGGGGAGGGGACCCAGTACTTC
CDR3: CSVEEGGGEGTQYF

V: TRBV5-4
size: -
J: TRBJ2-7
D: TRBD2
DNA: TGTGCCAGCAGCCGCAAGCGGGAGGGCCGGGACGAGCAGTACTTC
CDR3: CASSRKREGRDEQYF